The entry below gives a single T cell receptor beta chain sequence along with its context. The antigen is unknown. Repertoires were generated with immunoSEQ multiplex PCR, while TCRdb's copy carries only in-frame clones and drops some. The sample records roughly 38,000 clones, 82% being singletons. These data belong to a study of T cells in localized non-small cell lung cancer. General observations from the study: Uninvolved adjacent lung had higher T cell clonality than tumor and all other tissues. In adjacent lung appeared a median around 57 of the top 100 tumor clones.

The material was peripheral blood, obtained before any cancer treatment. The receptor was derived from a male donor older than 55 with stage III squamous cell lung carcinoma.

In nucleotides, the CDR3 is TGTGCCAGTAGTATAGTCCTGGGAGAAAAACTGTTTTTT. It encodes CASSIVLGEKLFF. This chain joins TRBV19 and TRBJ1-4, with D uncertain. CDR1 and CDR2 (germline): LNHDA, SQIVND (reference sequence). Trimming cost V 1 base and J 8 bases, with 8 bases left between them. The CDR3 has 13 residues.